The rows below give T cell receptor beta chains drawn from one sample of a study of OX40 agonist ivuxolimab in advanced cancers. Measured with immunoSEQ multiplex PCR; TCRdb has only the in-frame clones, and not every one. The data show about 92,000 clones, less than 85% seen once. The sample consisted of CD4+ or CD8+ T cells sorted from blood, taken in a trial of the OX40 agonist ivuxolimab. The source is an adult with an advanced solid tumor such as melanoma, head and neck, liver or kidney cancer. Each CDR3 is given with its conserved first and last residue. The D gene is left open where the match is weak. Clone size is given for some rows only: seen once, a few or many times, or a class if the clone is expanded.

D | J | V | size | DNA | CDR3
- | TRBJ1-2 | TRBV9 | - | TGTGCCAGCAGCGCCCGAGACTCAGGACAGTTATATGGCTACACCTTC | CASSARDSGQLYGYTF
- | TRBJ2-7 | TRBV7-2 | - | TGTGCCAGCAGCTTTCCCCAGGGGAGTCGTCGCGAGCAGTACTTC | CASSFPQGSRREQYF
TRBD2 | TRBJ2-4 | TRBV12-5 | - | TGTGCTAGTGGTCTAGCGGGAGGGCCCAAAAACATTCAGTACTTC | CASGLAGGPKNIQYF
- | TRBJ1-4 | TRBV6-6 | - | TGTGCCAGCAGTTACTCGGGGCGCCTTAATGAAAAACTGTTTTTT | CASSYSGRLNEKLFF
- | TRBJ1-3 | TRBV6-5 | - | TGTGCCAGCAGTTACTCGACCGGATCGGTTGGAAACACCATATATTTT | CASSYSTGSVGNTIYF
- | TRBJ2-5 | TRBV20-1 | - | TGCAGTGCTAGCAGGCAAGAGACCCAGTACTTC | CSASRQETQYF
- | TRBJ1-6 | TRBV6-1 | - | TGTGCCAGCAGGGGACCCCTGACCAATTCACCCCTCCACTTT | CASRGPLTNSPLHF
- | TRBJ1-1 | TRBV7-9 | once | TGTGCCAGCAGCTTAGCCGCCAGCGTCACTGAAGCTTTCTTT | CASSLAASVTEAFF
- | TRBJ2-2 | TRBV19 | - | TGTGCCAGTAGTACTAGACGACCTAACACCGGGGAGCTGTTTTTT | CASSTRRPNTGELFF
- | TRBJ1-1 | TRBV10-3 | once | TGTGCCATTCGACAGGACACTGAAGCTTTCTTT | CAIRQDTEAFF
- | TRBJ2-5 | TRBV7-2 | once | TGTGCCAGCAGCCGCGGACAGTTGGAGACCCAGTACTTC | CASSRGQLETQYF
TRBD2 | TRBJ2-1 | TRBV11-1 | - | TGTGCCAGCAGCACTCTCCGACTAGCGGGGAGGGAGTTCTTC | CASSTLRLAGREFF
TRBD1 | TRBJ2-7 | TRBV2 | - | TGTGGACACGGGACAGGGACCTACGAGCAGTACTTC | CGHGTGTYEQYF
- | TRBJ2-3 | TRBV5-1 | few | TGCGCCAGCAGCTGGGGATTATCGGAAGATACGCAGTATTTT | CASSWGLSEDTQYF
TRBD1 | TRBJ1-5 | TRBV6-1 | - | TGTGCCAGCAGTGAAGCGCTTCGGGACAGGGGCCAGCATTTT | CASSEALRDRGQHF
- | TRBJ2-7 | TRBV7-8 | - | TGTGCCAGCAGCTTAGGGCCGTGGGTCCACGAGCAGTACTTC | CASSLGPWVHEQYF
- | TRBJ2-3 | TRBV5-4 | - | TGTGCCAGCAGCGTCGGACGAGGGACAGATACGCAGTATTTT | CASSVGRGTDTQYF
- | TRBJ2-1 | TRBV21-1 | - | TGTGCCAGCGGAAGACCAAAAGGGGTCAATGAGCAGTTCTTC | CASGRPKGVNEQFF
TRBD1 | TRBJ1-2 | TRBV6-1 | few | TGTGCCAGCAGTGATGTGACAGGGGGTCGGGATGGCTACACCTTC | CASSDVTGGRDGYTF
- | TRBJ2-6 | TRBV16 | - | TGTGCCAGCAGTGGGGACGGCCCCTCTGGGGCCAACGTCCTGACTTTC | CASSGDGPSGANVLTF
TRBD2 | TRBJ2-3 | TRBV18 | - | TGTGCCAGCTCGCCTTTTGCGGGGGTAAGCACAGATACGCAGTATTTT | CASSPFAGVSTDTQYF
TRBD2 | TRBJ2-1 | TRBV4-3 | - | TGCGCCAGCAGCCATCTAGCGGGCAACCTCAATGAGCAGTTCTTC | CASSHLAGNLNEQFF
- | TRBJ2-2 | TRBV18 | - | TGTGCCAGCTCAGGGGAACCCGGGGAGCTGTTTTTT | CASSGEPGELFF
TRBD2 | TRBJ2-1 | TRBV5-1 | - | TGCGCCAGCAGCTCTGCGGGAGGGTCCTACAATGAGCAGTTCTTC | CASSSAGGSYNEQFF
- | TRBJ2-1 | TRBV6-6 | - | TGTGCCAGTAGTCTAAGGGGGAGTTACAATGAGCAGTTCTTC | CASSLRGSYNEQFF
TRBD2 | TRBJ2-1 | TRBV19 | - | TGTGCCAGTAGAAGTGCTAGCGGGAGGAATGAGCAGTTCTTC | CASRSASGRNEQFF
- | TRBJ2-2 | TRBV4-2 | - | TGTGCCAGCACCTTTGGAGAGCACCTGGGGAGCGGGGAGCTGTTTTTT | CASTFGEHLGSGELFF
- | TRBJ1-1 | TRBV4-1 | - | TGCGCCAGCAGCCAAGGGCGTTGGACTGAAGCTTTCTTT | CASSQGRWTEAFF
- | TRBJ1-6 | TRBV30 | - | TGTGCCTGGACCCGTCCAAGCAGGGATTCACCCCTCCACTTT | CAWTRPSRDSPLHF
- | TRBJ2-1 | TRBV2 | - | TGTGCCAGCAGTGAGTTCGGTTACAATGAGCAGTTCTTC | CASSEFGYNEQFF
- | TRBJ2-1 | TRBV19 | - | TGTGCCAGTAGTATGCGGCGGGATAGGGCATACAATGAGCAGTTCTTC | CASSMRRDRAYNEQFF
- | TRBJ1-4 | TRBV6-6 | - | TGTGCCAGCAGCGCCGGGACGAGAGTAACTAATGAAAAACTGTTTTTT | CASSAGTRVTNEKLFF
TRBD1 | TRBJ1-3 | TRBV2 | - | TGTGCCAGCAGGGGGACAGGGTTGGGAAACACCATATATTTT | CASRGTGLGNTIYF
- | TRBJ1-3 | TRBV7-9 | - | TGTGCCAGCAGCTTTTTTCGGACGGTTGGAAACACCATATATTTT | CASSFFRTVGNTIYF
- | TRBJ1-3 | TRBV21-1 | - | TGTGCCAGCAGCAAAGCGGGACACCAAATTCACTCCTCTGGAAACACCATATATTTT | CASSKAGHQIHSSGNTIYF
- | TRBJ2-7 | TRBV5-6 | once | TGTGCCAGCAGCTTGCGCGTGGGCGAGGCATACGAGCAGTACTTC | CASSLRVGEAYEQYF
TRBD2 | TRBJ2-1 | TRBV9 | - | TGTGCCAGCAGTCTTAGGGGGACTAGCGGGGGCTCCAATGAGCAGTTCTTC | CASSLRGTSGGSNEQFF
- | TRBJ2-7 | TRBV11-1 | once | TGTGCCAGCAGCTTAGGTCTCGGGGGAGCAGACTACGAGCAGTACTTC | CASSLGLGGADYEQYF
- | TRBJ2-7 | TRBV30 | - | TGTGCCTGGAGTCGGGACGGGCTCTACGAGCAGTACTTC | CAWSRDGLYEQYF
- | TRBJ2-1 | TRBV14 | - | TGTGCCAGCAGCTCTCTAGGGATCAGCGCCAATGAGCAGTTCTTC | CASSSLGISANEQFF
- | TRBJ1-1 | TRBV6-5 | - | TGTGCCAGCAGCGACCGACGTAAAATGAACACTGAAGCTTTCTTT | CASSDRRKMNTEAFF
TRBD2 | TRBJ2-7 | TRBV7-9 | once | TGTGCCAGCAGCTCCCCTTGGACTAGCGGGGGGGTATACGAGCAGTACTTC | CASSSPWTSGGVYEQYF
- | TRBJ2-3 | TRBV14 | - | TGTGCCAGCAGCCAAGGACGGATGGGCACAGATACGCAGTATTTT | CASSQGRMGTDTQYF
- | TRBJ1-1 | TRBV7-9 | - | TGTGCCAGCAGTGGGGGGAGGAACACTGAAGCTTTCTTT | CASSGGRNTEAFF
TRBD1 | TRBJ1-4 | TRBV13 | - | TGTGCCAGCAGACTCAGGGGGGGACCTGAAAAACTGTTTTTT | CASRLRGGPEKLFF
- | TRBJ1-5 | TRBV11-2 | - | TGTGCCAGCAGCTTAGTCTGGGGCCCAAATCAGCCCCAGCATTTT | CASSLVWGPNQPQHF
- | TRBJ2-6 | TRBV21-1 | - | TGTGCCAGCAGCAAAACTAGCGGGAACCTCTCTGGGGCCAACGTCCTGACTTTC | CASSKTSGNLSGANVLTF
- | TRBJ1-2 | TRBV2 | - | TGTGCCAGCAGTGAGGAGGTGGGGACCTCCTATGGCTACACCTTC | CASSEEVGTSYGYTF
- | TRBJ2-5 | TRBV11-2 | - | TGTGCCAGCAGCTTATATCTTCTCATCCAAGAGACCCAGTACTTC | CASSLYLLIQETQYF
- | TRBJ2-7 | TRBV4-1 | - | TGCGCCAGCAGCCACATGACAGGCCCCCGCTACGAGCAGTACTTC | CASSHMTGPRYEQYF